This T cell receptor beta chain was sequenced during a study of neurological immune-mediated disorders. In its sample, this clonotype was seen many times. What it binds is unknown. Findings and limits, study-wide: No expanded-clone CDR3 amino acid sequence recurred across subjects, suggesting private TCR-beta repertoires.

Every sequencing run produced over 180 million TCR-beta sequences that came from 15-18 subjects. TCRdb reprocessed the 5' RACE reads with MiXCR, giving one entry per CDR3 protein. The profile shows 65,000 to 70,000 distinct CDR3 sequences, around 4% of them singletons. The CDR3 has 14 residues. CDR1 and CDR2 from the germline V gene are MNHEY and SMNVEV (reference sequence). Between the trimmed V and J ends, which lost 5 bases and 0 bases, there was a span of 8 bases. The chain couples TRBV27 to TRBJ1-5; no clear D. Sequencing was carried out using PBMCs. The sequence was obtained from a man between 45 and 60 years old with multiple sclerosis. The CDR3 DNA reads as TGTGCCAGCAGTCTACAGTATAGCAATCAGCCCCAGCATTTT. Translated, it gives CASSLQYSNQPQHF.